The rows below give T cell receptor beta chains drawn from one sample of a study of vaccination and CD4 T cells after COVID-19. Their cognate antigens are unknown. Each CDR3 protein is one row after TCRdb ran MiXCR on the PCR reads. The sample records 9,500 to 11,000 distinct CDR3 sequences, 26% being singletons. The sample here was CD4+ T cells from blood, cultured in vitro, taken before SARS-CoV-2 vaccination. These receptor sequences come from a human donor who received a COVID-19 vaccine. Each CDR3 is given with its conserved first and last residue. A D gene is named only where the DNA matches it firmly. Rows may omit the clone size; those that give it use once, few, many or a size class.

v_call	d_call	clone_size	cdr3_length	j_call	cdr3_aa	cdr3_nt
TRBV5-4	-	few	13	TRBJ2-3	CASSLASWDTQYF	TGTGCCAGCAGCTTGGCTAGCTGGGATACGCAGTATTTT
TRBV6-1	TRBD1	once	14	TRBJ1-2	CASRMGQGAYGYTF	TGTGCCAGCAGGATGGGACAGGGCGCCTATGGCTACACCTTC
TRBV14	-	-	14	TRBJ2-2	CASSPQTGTGELFF	TGTGCCAGCAGTCCCCAAACAGGGACCGGGGAGCTGTTTTTT
TRBV30	-	few	12	TRBJ1-3	CAWSEGAQAIYF	TGTGCCTGGAGTGAAGGGGCGCAGGCCATATATTTT
TRBV19	-	few	14	TRBJ1-5	CASSPGISNQPQHF	TGTGCCAGTAGCCCAGGGATTAGCAATCAGCCCCAGCATTTT
TRBV7-2	-	medium-sized	16	TRBJ1-1	CASSLTGRWGRTEAFF	TGTGCCAGCAGCTTAACGGGCCGCTGGGGGAGGACTGAAGCTTTCTTT
TRBV2	TRBD2	-	15	TRBJ2-3	CASSPLAGVSDTQYF	TGTGCCAGCAGTCCCCTAGCGGGGGTCTCAGATACGCAGTATTTT
TRBV10-3	TRBD2	medium-sized	16	TRBJ2-3	CAISETSGGAGDTQYF	TGTGCCATCAGTGAAACTAGCGGGGGGGCTGGTGATACGCAGTATTTT
TRBV6-1	-	few	14	TRBJ2-3	CAIKTGSSTDTQYF	TGTGCCATAAAAACGGGGAGTAGCACAGATACGCAGTATTTT
TRBV20-1	-	-	13	TRBJ2-4	CSARWDAKNIQYF	TGCAGTGCTAGGTGGGATGCCAAAAACATTCAGTACTTC
TRBV5-4	TRBD1	-	19	TRBJ2-6	CASSSVPGQGVGGANVLTF	TGTGCCAGCAGCTCGGTCCCGGGACAGGGAGTCGGTGGGGCCAACGTCCTGACTTTC
TRBV20-1	-	few	14	TRBJ2-7	CSAADTASSYEQYF	TGCAGTGCCGCGGACACGGCTAGCTCCTACGAGCAGTACTTC
TRBV27	-	-	14	TRBJ1-1	CASSLISIGTEAFF	TGTGCCAGCAGTTTAATTAGTATCGGCACTGAAGCTTTCTTT
TRBV2	TRBD1	few	15	TRBJ1-2	CASRRDRGSNYGYTF	TGTGCCAGCAGACGGGACAGGGGGTCTAACTATGGCTACACCTTC
TRBV30	-	-	13	TRBJ2-5	CAWSIGRKETQYF	TGTGCCTGGAGTATAGGCAGGAAAGAGACCCAGTACTTC
TRBV6-1	-	few	15	TRBJ1-6	CASSKEPFDNSPLHF	TGTGCCAGCAGTAAGGAACCCTTTGACAATTCACCCCTCCACTTT
TRBV7-8	-	-	14	TRBJ1-6	CASSGRGERSPLHF	TGTGCCAGCAGCGGACGGGGGGAACGTTCACCCCTCCACTTT
TRBV12-3/TRBV12-4	-	few	14	TRBJ1-1	CASSLAGAWTEAFF	TGTGCCAGCAGTTTAGCGGGGGCTTGGACTGAAGCTTTCTTT
TRBV24-1	-	few	15	TRBJ2-6	CATSDSRSGANVLTF	TGTGCCACCAGTGATTCCCGCTCTGGGGCCAACGTCCTGACTTTC
TRBV20-1	TRBD1	few	15	TRBJ1-6	CSAGLQGAINSPLHF	TGCAGTGCGGGACTACAGGGGGCGATTAATTCACCCCTCCACTTT
TRBV11-2	-	few	14	TRBJ2-4	CASSPPGTRNIQYF	TGTGCCAGCAGCCCACCCGGGACGCGGAACATTCAGTACTTC
TRBV6-5	TRBD1	-	20	TRBJ1-5	CASSYPPTGGPSTLNQPQHF	TGTGCCAGCAGTTACCCCCCGACAGGGGGCCCGTCTACCTTAAATCAGCCCCAGCATTTT
TRBV7-3	-	few	13	TRBJ2-3	CASRRTFGGTQYF	TGTGCCAGCCGCCGAACTTTCGGGGGTACGCAGTATTTT
TRBV20-1	-	-	15	TRBJ2-3	CSARDSRGRTDTQYF	TGCAGTGCTAGAGATTCCCGGGGACGCACAGATACGCAGTATTTT
TRBV10-3	-	medium-sized	13	TRBJ1-2	CAISEHESGTYTF	TGTGCCATCAGTGAACATGAGTCAGGGACCTACACCTTC
TRBV18	-	few	17	TRBJ1-5	CASSPYTAGVSNQPQHF	TGTGCCAGCTCACCTTACACGGCCGGGGTGAGCAATCAGCCCCAGCATTTT
TRBV6-5	TRBD1	few	16	TRBJ1-2	CASSYSRGQANYGYTF	TGTGCCAGCAGTTACTCCCGTGGACAGGCCAACTATGGCTACACCTTC
TRBV24-1	-	few	18	TRBJ1-4	CATTKRGPDSATNEKLFF	TGTGCCACCACCAAACGGGGGCCTGACTCCGCAACTAATGAAAAACTGTTTTTT
TRBV7-9	-	-	12	TRBJ1-2	CASSFGNYGYTF	TGTGCCAGCAGCTTCGGGAACTATGGCTACACCTTC
TRBV5-1	-	-	13	TRBJ2-5	CASSLYGQETQYF	TGCGCCAGCAGCTTGTACGGCCAAGAGACCCAGTACTTC
TRBV20-1	-	-	16	TRBJ2-4	CSASLTGGLAKNIQYF	TGCAGTGCTAGTCTAACCGGTGGGTTAGCCAAAAACATTCAGTACTTC
TRBV6-1	-	few	14	TRBJ2-2	CASTLNRDGGELFF	TGTGCCAGCACCCTGAACAGGGACGGCGGGGAGCTGTTTTTT
TRBV23-1	TRBD2	few	18	TRBJ2-3	CASSQMAPTSGGAALQYF	TGCGCCAGCAGTCAAATGGCCCCCACTAGCGGGGGGGCAGCTCTGCAGTATTTT
TRBV18	TRBD2	-	15	TRBJ2-3	CASSPRTSGTDTQYF	TGTGCCAGCTCACCACGGACTAGCGGGACAGATACGCAGTATTTT
TRBV6-2/TRBV6-3	-	-	14	TRBJ2-5	CASRGSGAGETQYF	TGTGCCAGCAGGGGGTCGGGGGCCGGAGAGACCCAGTACTTC
TRBV5-1	TRBD1	-	15	TRBJ2-3	CASSSDGTGSDTQYF	TGCGCCAGCAGCTCTGATGGGACAGGGTCGGATACGCAGTATTTT
TRBV6-1	TRBD1	few	14	TRBJ2-5	CASTRGQVQETQYF	TGTGCCAGCACCAGAGGACAGGTCCAAGAGACCCAGTACTTC
TRBV5-1	-	few	17	TRBJ2-3	CASSLVTDARSTDTQYF	TGCGCCAGCAGCTTGGTGACGGACGCACGTAGCACAGATACGCAGTATTTT
TRBV30	-	few	13	TRBJ2-2	CAYTRRNTGELFF	TGTGCCTACACTAGAAGAAACACCGGGGAGCTGTTTTTT
TRBV20-1	-	few	14	TRBJ1-5	CSARDRASNQPQHF	TGCAGTGCTAGAGATAGGGCTAGCAATCAGCCCCAGCATTTT
TRBV7-2	TRBD1	-	15	TRBJ2-7	CASSLGGTGGYEQYF	TGTGCCAGCAGCTTAGGCGGGACAGGGGGCTACGAGCAGTACTTC